This T cell receptor beta chain comes out of a study of cytomegalovirus exposure and HLA in healthy donors. Study details: Within an early data release were about 85 million unique TCRs drawn from HLA-typed donors.

Details on this clone: Its target is unknown.

Study-level points and caveats: As immune exposure information, only CMV serostatus was available. Associated with HLA alleles at 0.05 false discovery rate in a later analysis were over 15,000 TCR beta sequences. Earlier analysis yielded a pattern in which most TCR beta V segments were productive about 87% or about 30% of the time.

The PCR ran on 60 Vbeta and 13 Jbeta primers. The assay was immunoSEQ multiplex PCR, and TCRdb's table has in-frame clones only and misses some. This table holds 200,000 to 250,000 clones, 77% found once. V was clipped by 2 bases and J by 5 bases, with 7 bases between them. The germline V gene has CDR1 MNHNS and CDR2 SASEGT. The CDR3 is 12 residues long. The gene calls are TRBV6-1 and TRBJ2-7; perhaps TRBD2 as D (5 bases). The sequence derives from a woman in her fifties or sixties in good health and CMV-seropositive. Specimen: PBMCs. The CDR3 here is CASSEWENEQYF. In nucleotides, the CDR3 is TGTGCCAGCAGTGAATGGGAGAACGAGCAGTACTTC.